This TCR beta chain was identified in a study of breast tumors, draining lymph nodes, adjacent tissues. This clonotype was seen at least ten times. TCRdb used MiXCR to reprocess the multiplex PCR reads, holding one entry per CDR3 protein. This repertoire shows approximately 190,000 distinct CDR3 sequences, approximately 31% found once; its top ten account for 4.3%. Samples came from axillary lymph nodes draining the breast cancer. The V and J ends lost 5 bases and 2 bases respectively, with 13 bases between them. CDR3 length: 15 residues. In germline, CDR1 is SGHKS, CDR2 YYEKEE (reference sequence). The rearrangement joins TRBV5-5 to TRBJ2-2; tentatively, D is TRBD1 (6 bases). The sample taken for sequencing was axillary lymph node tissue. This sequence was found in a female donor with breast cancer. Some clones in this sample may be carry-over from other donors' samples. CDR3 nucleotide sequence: TGTGCCAGCAGTAACCGGACAGCTAACACCGGGGAGCTGTTTTTT. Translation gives CASSNRTANTGELFF.